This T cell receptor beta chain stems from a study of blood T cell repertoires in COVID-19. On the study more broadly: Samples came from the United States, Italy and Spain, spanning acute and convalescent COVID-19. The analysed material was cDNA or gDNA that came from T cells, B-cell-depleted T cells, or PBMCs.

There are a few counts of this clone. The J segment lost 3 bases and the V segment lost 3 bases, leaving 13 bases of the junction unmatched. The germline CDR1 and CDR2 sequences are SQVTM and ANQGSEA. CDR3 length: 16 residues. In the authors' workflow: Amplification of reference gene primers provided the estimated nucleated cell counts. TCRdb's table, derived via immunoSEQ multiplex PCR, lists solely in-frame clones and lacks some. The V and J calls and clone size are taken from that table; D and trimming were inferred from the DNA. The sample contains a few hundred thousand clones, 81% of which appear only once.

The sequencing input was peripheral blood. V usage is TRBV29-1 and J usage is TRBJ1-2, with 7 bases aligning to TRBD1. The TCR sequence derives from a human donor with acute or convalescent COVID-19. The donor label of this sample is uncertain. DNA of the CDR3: TGCAGCGTTGACCCCGAGTTGACAGGGAACGACTATGGCTACACCTTC. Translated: CSVDPELTGNDYGYTF. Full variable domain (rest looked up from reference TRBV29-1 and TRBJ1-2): SAVISQKPSRDICQRGTSLTIQCQVDSQVTMMFWYRQQPGQSLTLIATANQGSEATYESGFVIDKFPISRPNLTFSTLTVSNMSPEDSSIYLCSVDPELTGNDYGYTFGSGTRLTVV.